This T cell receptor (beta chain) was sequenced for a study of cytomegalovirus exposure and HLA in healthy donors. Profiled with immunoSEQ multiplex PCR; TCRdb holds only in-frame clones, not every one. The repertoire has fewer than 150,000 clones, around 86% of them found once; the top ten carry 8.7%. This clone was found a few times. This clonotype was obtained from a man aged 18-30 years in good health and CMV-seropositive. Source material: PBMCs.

CDR3 sequence: CASSTSTGEFNSPLHF. The CDR3 region has the DNA TGCGCCAGCAGCACGAGTACCGGGGAGTTCAATTCACCCCTCCACTTT. This chain connects TRBV5-1 to TRBJ1-6; D not resolved. Germline CDR1 SGHRS, CDR2 YFSETQ. V shed 4 bases and J shed 7 bases, with 18 bases lying between them. This CDR3 has 16 residues.